The text below deals with one T cell receptor beta chain. Its antigen is unknown. The input lacks base qualities; no much larger clone sits a single base away. Using the deep immunoSEQ assay, TCR CDR3 regions were amplified from genomic DNA by multiplex PCR. Extracted genomic DNA from each cell subset was spread evenly across all wells of several immunoSEQ 96-well plates, with each plate serving as a replicate. Each replicate PCR for sorted subsets received 200 ng genomic DNA, equal to around 32,000 T cell genomes. The purified libraries were quantified using a Qubit 3.0 fluorometer, sized with a Bioanalyzer 2100, and then quantified again using the KAPA Library Quantification kit. A separate single-read 150-cycle Illumina NextSeq 550 flow cell was used to sequence each immunoSEQ 96-well plate. The paper's data handling went like this. Because the immunoSEQ output held only junctional sequences and lacked quality scores, the filtering could not match the filtering applied to full-length reads. To assign V/J genes and CDR3, sequences were annotated against IMGT germline references using PyIR, a Python wrapper for IgBLAST v1.9. Reads with weak V/J assignments (E-value above 1e-6), missing CDR3, stop codons, out-of-frame junctions, or ambiguous translated residues were removed. V3J clonotypes were defined as sequences sharing an identical inferred V gene, J gene, and CDR3 amino acid sequence. Percentage overlap between repertoires was computed as shared unique clonotypes divided by the size of the smaller repertoire. RTK rarefaction, the Chao1 estimator, and Recon v2.1 estimates of unobserved clonotypes were used to assess repertoire richness. Generation probabilities were computed with OLGA for all TCRbeta clonotypes obtained by the gDNA method from several donors. The clones in this table, taken by TCRdb from immuneACCESS, are in-frame only. Not every clone is retained; where verified, under half of the shortfall comes from an unresolved V gene, and the cause of the rest is unknown. The V and J calls and the clone size are those of that table, but D and trimming were determined from the DNA. The sample includes approximately 720,000 clones, with around 90% observed a single time. Of the sample, nearly 25% is held by the ten largest clones.

This sample is part of a study of shared clonotypes between healthy human individuals (dated by TCRdb to 2018 to 2020). As for the study more broadly: A couple of women and a few men aged 18 to 49 years were included in the cohort. Different laboratories and diverse techniques were used to prepare libraries and sequence TCR repertoires, to increase sequencing depth and limit assay-specific biases. Per donor, leukapheresis produced somewhere between about 0.8 and 9 billion PBMCs. To estimate repertoire size and how much clonotypes are shared between individuals, the study performed deep sequencing of blood TCR repertoires from five healthy adults. Per donor, three plates each were used for CD4 naive and CD4 memory, two for CD8 naive, and one for CD8 memory.

Paper-wide results and their limitations: Higher generation probabilities were observed for clonotypes shared by all four sorted-subset donors than for non-shared clonotypes. Even with the large sequencing depth, rarefaction of the sorted-subset datasets indicated that sequencing was incomplete. Sampling was restricted to blood, and TCR repertoires in tissue are likely to differ from TCR repertoires in blood. Pairwise subsampling led to the expectation that sequencing depth would affect the degree of clonotype sharing among donors. Because the study included a small number of donors, the genetic and exposure-history diversity represented was limited. Estimated clonotype richness was generally larger for naive than for memory subsets. Approximately 5% of naive CD4, 3.5% of naive CD8, approximately 2.2% of memory CD4, and over 0.35% of memory CD8 clonotypes were shared across several donors.

For the CD8 naive samples, CD45RO-negative cells were positively selected for CCR7, yielding a CD45RA+CCR7+ population from which TemRA cells were excluded. The donors were healthy, HIV-negative adults with no recently reported acute infections or vaccinations. Only Caucasian adults living in Nashville, Tennessee, USA were represented among the donors. After blood collection by leukapheresis, PBMCs were isolated using Ficoll-Histopaque density gradient centrifugation and then cryopreserved in the vapor phase of liquid nitrogen. Analytical flow cytometry was used to check the purity and quantity of each magnetically sorted T cell population. From each sorted fraction, genomic DNA was isolated and quantified by UV absorbance on a Nanodrop 2000c. V drops 4 bases and J drops 3 bases, leaving 19 bases in between. Taken from cysteine to phenylalanine, the CDR3 has 16 residues. Kept here is only the CDR3 DNA, which spans 48 bases and is read in frame from base 1. CDR1 and CDR2 are drawn from the germline V gene (reference sequence): SEHNR, FQNEAQ.

This chain is built from TRBV7-9 and TRBJ2-7; the D gene is perhaps TRBD1, from 6 matching bases. The sample consisted of naive CD8+ T cells sorted from blood. In the paper's terms, the cell subset or site label means: CD45RA+CCR7+. The TCR originated in a man in his thirties or forties in good health. Read as DNA, the sequence is TGTGCCAGCAGCTCGTACCGGGACACCCTATTCTACGAGCAGTACTTC. Translated, it gives CASSSYRDTLFYEQYF.